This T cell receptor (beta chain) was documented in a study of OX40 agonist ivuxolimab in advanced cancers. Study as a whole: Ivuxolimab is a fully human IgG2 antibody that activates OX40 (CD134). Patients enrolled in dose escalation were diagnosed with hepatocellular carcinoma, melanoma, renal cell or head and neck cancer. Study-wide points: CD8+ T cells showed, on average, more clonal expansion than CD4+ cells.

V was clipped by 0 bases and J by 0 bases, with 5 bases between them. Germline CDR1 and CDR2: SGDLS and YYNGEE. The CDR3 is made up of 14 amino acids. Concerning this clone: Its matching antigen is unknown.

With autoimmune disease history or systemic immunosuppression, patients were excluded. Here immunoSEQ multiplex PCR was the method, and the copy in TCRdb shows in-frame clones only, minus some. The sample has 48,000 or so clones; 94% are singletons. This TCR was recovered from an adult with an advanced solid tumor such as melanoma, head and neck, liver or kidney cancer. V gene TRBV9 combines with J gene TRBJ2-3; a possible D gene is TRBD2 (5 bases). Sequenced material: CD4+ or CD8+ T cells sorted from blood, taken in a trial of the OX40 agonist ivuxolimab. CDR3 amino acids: CASSVAGSTDTQYF. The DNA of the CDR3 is TGTGCCAGCAGCGTAGCGGGGAGCACAGATACGCAGTATTTT.